The 23 T cell receptor beta chains listed next were all sequenced from one sample in a study of identical twins. TCRdb reanalysed the 5' RACE reads using MiXCR and keeps one entry per CDR3 protein. This repertoire shows roughly 710,000 distinct CDR3 sequences, less than 7% found once; its top ten account for approximately 1.6%. The sample comprised naive T cells sorted from blood. The source is a man aged 18 to 29 in good health.

This clonotype was counted between two and nine times. The chain is built from TRBV3-1 and TRBJ1-2, with 7 nucleotides matching TRBD1. The trim removed 2 bases at V and 4 bases at J, leaving 7 bases unmatched. The CDR3 totals 15 residues. Per the germline V gene, CDR1 is LGHDT and CDR2 is YNNKEL (reference sequence). This CDR3 reads CASSQPGQSVYGYTF. The DNA for the CDR3 is TGTGCCAGCAGCCAACCGGGACAGTCCGTCTATGGCTACACCTTC.

V usage is TRBV4-2 and J usage is TRBJ2-5, with 7 bases matching TRBD2. Trimming took 4 bases from V and 2 from J; bases not matched to a gene: 10. The CDR3 runs to 16 residues. The germline V gene has CDR1 LGHNA and CDR2 YNFKEQ. Here the CDR3 reads CASSRLSTSEQETQYF. The CDR3 bases are TGTGCCAGCAGCCGTCTCTCTACTAGCGAGCAAGAGACCCAGTACTTC.

The table lists this clonotype with a few counts. J is TRBJ1-1 and V is TRBV2, with D maybe TRBD1 (6 bases). CDR1 SNHLY and CDR2 FYNNEI come from the germline V gene. Trimming left V 6 bases short and J 8 bases short, with 13 bases between. CDR3 length: 12 amino acids. The CDR3 here is CASRGGGPEAFF. The CDR3 DNA reads as TGTGCCAGCAGGGGGGGCGGACCCGAAGCTTTCTTT.

There are many counts of this clonotype. The V gene is TRBV12-3 or TRBV12-4, the J gene TRBJ2-2, with TRBD1 matching 7 bases. Trimming removed 6 bases from V and 1 base from J; junction bases left unmatched: 8. The CDR3 loop spans 16 amino acids. CDR3 protein: CASRTGNHQNTGELFF. CDR3 coding DNA: TGTGCCAGCAGGACAGGGAATCATCAGAACACCGGGGAGCTGTTTTTT.

The chain is built from TRBV28 and TRBJ2-7; tentative D call: TRBD1 (6 bases). Trimming cost V 8 bases and J 2 bases, with 19 bases left between them. This CDR3 is built from 15 residues. The germline CDR1 and CDR2 sequences are MDHEN and SYDVKM. The CDR3 DNA is TGTGCCAGCGAGAGCTACAGGGTCAGGACCTACGAGCAGTACTTC. This translates into CASESYRVRTYEQYF.

This clonotype was found many times. V is TRBV29-1 and J is TRBJ1-1, with D possibly matching TRBD1 (6 bases). V lost 7 bases to trimming and J lost 2 bases, with 14 bases between them. There are 13 residues in the CDR3. Germline CDR1 is SQVTM and CDR2 is ANQGSEA. In DNA, the CDR3 is TGCAGCGCCGCGAGGACAGTAAACACTGAAGCTTTCTTT. Its translation is CSAARTVNTEAFF.

The table lists this clonotype with many counts. The J gene is TRBJ2-7, the V gene TRBV29-1; D possibly corresponds to TRBD2 (5 bases). Trimming cost V 3 bases and J 5 bases, with 8 bases left between them. CDR1 is SQVTM, CDR2 ANQGSEA, per germline. The CDR3 totals 11 residues. The CDR3 sequence: CSVELRDEQYF. Written as DNA, the CDR3 is TGCAGCGTTGAGTTGAGGGACGAGCAGTACTTC.

This clonotype was observed a few times. The genes are TRBV7-9 and TRBJ2-7; 8 nucleotides align to TRBD1. After removal of 4 bases from V and 0 bases from J, the junction contained 8 bases not matched to a gene. The CDR3 length is 16 residues. Per the germline V gene, CDR1 is SEHNR and CDR2 is FQNEAQ (reference sequence). The CDR3 DNA is TGTGCCAGCAGCTCCTGGGCAGGGACAGGCTCCTACGAGCAGTACTTC. Protein product: CASSSWAGTGSYEQYF.

The V gene is TRBV15, the J gene TRBJ2-2; 9 nucleotides match TRBD1. The CDR3 spans 13 residues. The germline V gene encodes CDR1 LNHNV and CDR2 YYDKDF (reference sequence). Trimming at V came to 8 bases and at J to 7 bases, leaving 5 bases not matched to a gene. The CDR3 bases are TGTGCCACCCGGGACAGGGTTGGCGGGGAGCTGTTTTTT. Translating it yields CATRDRVGGELFF.

This clonotype showed up many times. The rearrangement joins TRBV29-1 to TRBJ1-4; a possible D gene is TRBD1 (5 bases). In germline, CDR1 is SQVTM, CDR2 ANQGSEA. Trimming removed 4 bases at V and 8 bases at J, with 11 bases between. The CDR3 is 12 amino acids. CDR3 DNA: TGCAGCGTTGGCCAGGGACGGGAAAAACTGTTTTTT. Its translation is CSVGQGREKLFF.

This clonotype has only a few counts. This sequence joins TRBV25-1 and TRBJ2-7; possibly TRBD1 for D (5 bases). There are 14 residues in the CDR3. Trimming took off 6 bases at V and 0 bases at J, with 12 bases between the two ends. The V gene's germline CDR1 is MGHDK and CDR2 SYGVNS. The CDR3 loop is CASSARAFSYEQYF. DNA for the CDR3: TGTGCCAGCAGCGCCAGGGCCTTCTCCTACGAGCAGTACTTC.

This clonotype has a count of ten or more. V gene TRBV9 combines with J gene TRBJ2-2; D possibly corresponds to TRBD1 (6 bases). CDR3 length: 15 amino acids. Germline values: CDR1 SGDLS, CDR2 YYNGEE. The ends were cut back, 3 bases at V and 7 bases at J, with 16 bases in the middle. This chain's CDR3 is CASSGRQEADGELFF. The CDR3 DNA sequence: TGTGCCAGCAGCGGGAGACAGGAGGCGGACGGGGAGCTGTTTTTT.

There are many counts of this clonotype. The V and J genes are TRBV2 and TRBJ2-2, with 7 bases that match TRBD2. The CDR3 extends over 15 amino acids. CDR1 is SNHLY and CDR2 is FYNNEI in the germline V gene. V lost 9 bases to trimming and J lost 1 base; unmatched junction nucleotides: 8. The CDR3, as DNA: TGTGCCAGTATTGTGGCTAGCGGGAACACCGGGGAGCTGTTTTTT. Its protein is CASIVASGNTGELFF.

This clonotype was seen more than once but under ten times. The chain has TRBV29-1 and TRBJ2-1; no definite D call. This CDR3 comprises 13 residues. V dropped 5 bases and J dropped 3 bases, with 11 bases sitting between them. Germline lookup yields CDR1 SQVTM and CDR2 ANQGSEA. In DNA form, the CDR3 reads TGCAGCGTTAGTGTTGTGAGCTACAATGAGCAGTTCTTC. Translation: CSVSVVSYNEQFF.

This clonotype was recorded a few times. The rearrangement joins TRBV19 to TRBJ1-3; 8 nucleotides line up with TRBD1. V lost 7 bases to trimming and J lost 8 bases; unmatched junction nucleotides: 10. There are 14 residues in the CDR3. CDR1 and CDR2 (germline): LNHDA, SQIVND (reference sequence). CDR3 nucleotides: TGTGCCAGTAACCCATCAGGGGGCAGATACACCATATATTTT. Translated, it gives CASNPSGGRYTIYF.

This clonotype came up many times. This chain links TRBV11-2 with TRBJ1-1, with D possibly being TRBD1 (5 bases). The V gene's germline CDR1 is SGHAT and CDR2 FQNNGV. V lost 1 base and J 11 bases, leaving 11 bases between the germline ends. The CDR3 runs to 12 residues. CDR3 DNA sequence: TGTGCCAGCAGCTTAGTGGGGCCCGCGGCTTTCTTT. Translation: CASSLVGPAAFF.

This clonotype was recorded at least ten times. The CDR3 sequence is CASKGGERETQYF. DNA for the CDR3: TGTGCCAGCAAGGGGGGAGAGCGGGAGACCCAGTACTTC. The chain links TRBV6-1 to TRBJ2-5, with D perhaps TRBD1 or TRBD2 (6 bases each). Germline V gene data show CDR1 as MNHNS and CDR2 as SASEGT. This CDR3 spans 13 amino acids. V was pared by 7 bases and J by 5 bases, with 14 bases between.

In this sample, this clonotype turned up many times. The J gene is TRBJ2-6, the V gene TRBV24-1; 7 bases agree with TRBD1. The V segment lost 4 bases and the J segment 2 bases; nucleotides outside the gene matches: 10. From germline, CDR1 is KGHDR and CDR2 SFDVKD. This CDR3 has 18 residues. The CDR3 DNA reads TGTGCCACCAGTGACCCGACAGGGTACACCCCTGGGGCCAACGTCCTGACTTTC. Translation gives CATSDPTGYTPGANVLTF.

This clonotype was observed many times. At one end, the junction sequence differs from germline, possibly due to a read error. The V and J genes are TRBV7-9 and TRBJ1-4; TRBD1 might be the D (5 bases). Germline V gene lookup returns CDR1 SEHNR and CDR2 FQNEAQ (reference sequence). The CDR3 runs 12 residues. The CDR3 reads CASSQGGEKLFF. CDR3 nucleotide sequence: TGCGCCAGCAGCCAGGGAGGCGAAAAACTGTTTTTT.

About this clonotype itself: This may stem from a read error, because a much larger clone lies one nucleotide away. This chain connects TRBV5-1 to TRBJ2-5, with D perhaps matching TRBD1 or TRBD2 (5 bases each). The V end was cut by 0 bases, the J end by 4 bases, with 13 bases between. The CDR3 runs 15 residues. Germline V gene lookup returns CDR1 SGHRS and CDR2 YFSETQ. CDR3 sequence reads: CASSLEGTRRETQYF. The CDR3 nucleotides read TGCGCCAGCAGCTTGGAGGGGACGCGAAGAGAGACCCAGTACTTC.

V usage is TRBV6-1 and J usage is TRBJ1-2, with 7 bases that match TRBD1. Trimming cost V 3 bases and J 4 bases; bases outside gene matches: 2. Germline V lookup: CDR1 MNHNS, CDR2 SASEGT. CDR3 length: 13 residues. The CDR3 is CASSDRGTYGYTF. CDR3 DNA: TGTGCCAGCAGTGACAGGGGGACCTATGGCTACACCTTC.

The chain links TRBV6-6 to TRBJ1-2; the D gene is possibly TRBD1 (5 bases). V was cut by 5 bases and J by 4 bases, with 11 bases left in between. Germline V gene lookup returns CDR1 MNHNY and CDR2 SVGAGI (reference sequence). CDR3 length: 13 residues. As DNA, the CDR3 is TGTGCCAGCAGTGACGACAGAACCTATGGCTACACCTTC. Translation gives CASSDDRTYGYTF.

J is TRBJ2-1 and V is TRBV2; either TRBD1 or TRBD2 may fit D (5 bases each). Trimming removed 0 bases at V and 6 bases at J, with 15 bases between. This CDR3 has 16 amino acids. CDR1 is SNHLY and CDR2 is FYNNEI in the germline V gene. CDR3 coding DNA: TGTGCCAGCAGTGAAGCGAGGGCAGGGCCGGGCAATGAGCAGTTCTTC. It encodes CASSEARAGPGNEQFF.